The T cell receptor beta chain under discussion was sequenced for a study of spatial heterogeneity in lung cancer. The time point is: sample taken at primary tumor resection. Unsorted whole RNA samples from tumor, nontumor lung or frozen PBMC were sequenced. Findings of the study overall: The study found that expanded intratumoral alpha and beta TCR counts tracked tumor mutation counts.

Within the sample, this clonotype is medium-sized. Its antigen remains unknown. A unique molecular identifier was carried by every single TCR cDNA molecule. TCRdb reprocessed the 5' RACE reads with MiXCR, giving one entry per CDR3 protein. The sample lists 3,300 or so distinct CDR3 sequences; 13% were seen once. The CDR3 length is 15 residues. J gave up 0 bases and V 7 bases, and 5 bases lay outside the gene matches. Looked up from germline, CDR1 is MNHNS and CDR2 is SASEGT. The material was lung tumor tissue, obtained at surgery. The gene calls are TRBV6-1 and TRBJ2-1; TRBD2 matches at 8 bases. The source is a female donor with early-stage non-small cell lung cancer. DNA of the CDR3: TGTGCCAGCACCACTAGCGGCCACTCCTACAATGAGCAGTTCTTC. It yields the protein CASTTSGHSYNEQFF.